This T cell receptor beta chain was recovered during a study of Graves' ophthalmopathy and Graves' hyperthyroidism. Uncontrolled infections, other autoimmune diseases, pregnancy or lactation barred patients from enrollment. The diagnosis combined clinical symptoms, thyroxine, TRAb, thyroid ultrasound and orbital computed tomography scans. Amplification of the TCR beta CDR3 regions used RNA transcripts (as template). A first-round RT-PCR used HTBI primers, followed by a second-round multiplex PCR. Via MiXCR, TCRdb re-called the multiplex PCR reads, giving one row per CDR3 protein. Of about 210,000 distinct CDR3 sequences listed, approximately 29% are singletons. Study-wide findings and caveats: This model predicted ophthalmopathy progression (sensitivity around 71%, specificity 72% to 85%).

This clonotype was recorded at least ten times. The antigen remains undetermined. Per germline, CDR1 LNHDA and CDR2 SQIVND (reference sequence). This CDR3 contains 18 residues. Germline trimming cut 3 bases from V and 3 bases from J; bases unmatched to any gene: 10. The receptor comes from a man aged 45 to 65 with Graves' ophthalmopathy. The sequencing input was peripheral blood. The chain joins TRBV19 to TRBJ2-2; 10 positions agree with TRBD2. The CDR3 spells CASSILESGGVYTGELFF. In DNA, the CDR3 is TGTGCCAGTAGTATTCTGGAAAGCGGGGGGGTTTACACCGGGGAGCTGTTTTTT.